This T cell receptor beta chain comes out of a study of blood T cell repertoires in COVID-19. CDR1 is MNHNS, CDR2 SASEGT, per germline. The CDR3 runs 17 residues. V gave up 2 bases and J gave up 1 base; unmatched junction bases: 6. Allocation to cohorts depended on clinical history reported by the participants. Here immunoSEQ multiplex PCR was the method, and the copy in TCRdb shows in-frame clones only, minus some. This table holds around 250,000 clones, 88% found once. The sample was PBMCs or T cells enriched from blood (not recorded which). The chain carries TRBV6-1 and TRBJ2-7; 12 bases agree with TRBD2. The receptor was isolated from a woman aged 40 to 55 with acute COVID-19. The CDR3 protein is CASSEWILAGGSYEQYF. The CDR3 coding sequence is TGTGCCAGCAGTGAATGGATTCTAGCGGGAGGGTCCTACGAGCAGTACTTC.